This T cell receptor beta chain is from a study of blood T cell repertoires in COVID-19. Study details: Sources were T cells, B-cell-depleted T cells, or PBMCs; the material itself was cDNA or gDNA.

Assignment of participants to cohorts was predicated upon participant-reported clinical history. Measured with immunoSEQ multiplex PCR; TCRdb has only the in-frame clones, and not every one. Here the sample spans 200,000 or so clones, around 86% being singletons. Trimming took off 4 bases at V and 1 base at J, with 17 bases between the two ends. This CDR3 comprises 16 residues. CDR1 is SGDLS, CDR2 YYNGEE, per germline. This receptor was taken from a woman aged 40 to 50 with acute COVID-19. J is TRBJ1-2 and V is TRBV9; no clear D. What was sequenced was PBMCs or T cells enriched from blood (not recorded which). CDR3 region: CASSFRSEQFNYGYTF. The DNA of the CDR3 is TGTGCCAGCAGCTTTAGATCGGAGCAGTTTAACTATGGCTACACCTTC.